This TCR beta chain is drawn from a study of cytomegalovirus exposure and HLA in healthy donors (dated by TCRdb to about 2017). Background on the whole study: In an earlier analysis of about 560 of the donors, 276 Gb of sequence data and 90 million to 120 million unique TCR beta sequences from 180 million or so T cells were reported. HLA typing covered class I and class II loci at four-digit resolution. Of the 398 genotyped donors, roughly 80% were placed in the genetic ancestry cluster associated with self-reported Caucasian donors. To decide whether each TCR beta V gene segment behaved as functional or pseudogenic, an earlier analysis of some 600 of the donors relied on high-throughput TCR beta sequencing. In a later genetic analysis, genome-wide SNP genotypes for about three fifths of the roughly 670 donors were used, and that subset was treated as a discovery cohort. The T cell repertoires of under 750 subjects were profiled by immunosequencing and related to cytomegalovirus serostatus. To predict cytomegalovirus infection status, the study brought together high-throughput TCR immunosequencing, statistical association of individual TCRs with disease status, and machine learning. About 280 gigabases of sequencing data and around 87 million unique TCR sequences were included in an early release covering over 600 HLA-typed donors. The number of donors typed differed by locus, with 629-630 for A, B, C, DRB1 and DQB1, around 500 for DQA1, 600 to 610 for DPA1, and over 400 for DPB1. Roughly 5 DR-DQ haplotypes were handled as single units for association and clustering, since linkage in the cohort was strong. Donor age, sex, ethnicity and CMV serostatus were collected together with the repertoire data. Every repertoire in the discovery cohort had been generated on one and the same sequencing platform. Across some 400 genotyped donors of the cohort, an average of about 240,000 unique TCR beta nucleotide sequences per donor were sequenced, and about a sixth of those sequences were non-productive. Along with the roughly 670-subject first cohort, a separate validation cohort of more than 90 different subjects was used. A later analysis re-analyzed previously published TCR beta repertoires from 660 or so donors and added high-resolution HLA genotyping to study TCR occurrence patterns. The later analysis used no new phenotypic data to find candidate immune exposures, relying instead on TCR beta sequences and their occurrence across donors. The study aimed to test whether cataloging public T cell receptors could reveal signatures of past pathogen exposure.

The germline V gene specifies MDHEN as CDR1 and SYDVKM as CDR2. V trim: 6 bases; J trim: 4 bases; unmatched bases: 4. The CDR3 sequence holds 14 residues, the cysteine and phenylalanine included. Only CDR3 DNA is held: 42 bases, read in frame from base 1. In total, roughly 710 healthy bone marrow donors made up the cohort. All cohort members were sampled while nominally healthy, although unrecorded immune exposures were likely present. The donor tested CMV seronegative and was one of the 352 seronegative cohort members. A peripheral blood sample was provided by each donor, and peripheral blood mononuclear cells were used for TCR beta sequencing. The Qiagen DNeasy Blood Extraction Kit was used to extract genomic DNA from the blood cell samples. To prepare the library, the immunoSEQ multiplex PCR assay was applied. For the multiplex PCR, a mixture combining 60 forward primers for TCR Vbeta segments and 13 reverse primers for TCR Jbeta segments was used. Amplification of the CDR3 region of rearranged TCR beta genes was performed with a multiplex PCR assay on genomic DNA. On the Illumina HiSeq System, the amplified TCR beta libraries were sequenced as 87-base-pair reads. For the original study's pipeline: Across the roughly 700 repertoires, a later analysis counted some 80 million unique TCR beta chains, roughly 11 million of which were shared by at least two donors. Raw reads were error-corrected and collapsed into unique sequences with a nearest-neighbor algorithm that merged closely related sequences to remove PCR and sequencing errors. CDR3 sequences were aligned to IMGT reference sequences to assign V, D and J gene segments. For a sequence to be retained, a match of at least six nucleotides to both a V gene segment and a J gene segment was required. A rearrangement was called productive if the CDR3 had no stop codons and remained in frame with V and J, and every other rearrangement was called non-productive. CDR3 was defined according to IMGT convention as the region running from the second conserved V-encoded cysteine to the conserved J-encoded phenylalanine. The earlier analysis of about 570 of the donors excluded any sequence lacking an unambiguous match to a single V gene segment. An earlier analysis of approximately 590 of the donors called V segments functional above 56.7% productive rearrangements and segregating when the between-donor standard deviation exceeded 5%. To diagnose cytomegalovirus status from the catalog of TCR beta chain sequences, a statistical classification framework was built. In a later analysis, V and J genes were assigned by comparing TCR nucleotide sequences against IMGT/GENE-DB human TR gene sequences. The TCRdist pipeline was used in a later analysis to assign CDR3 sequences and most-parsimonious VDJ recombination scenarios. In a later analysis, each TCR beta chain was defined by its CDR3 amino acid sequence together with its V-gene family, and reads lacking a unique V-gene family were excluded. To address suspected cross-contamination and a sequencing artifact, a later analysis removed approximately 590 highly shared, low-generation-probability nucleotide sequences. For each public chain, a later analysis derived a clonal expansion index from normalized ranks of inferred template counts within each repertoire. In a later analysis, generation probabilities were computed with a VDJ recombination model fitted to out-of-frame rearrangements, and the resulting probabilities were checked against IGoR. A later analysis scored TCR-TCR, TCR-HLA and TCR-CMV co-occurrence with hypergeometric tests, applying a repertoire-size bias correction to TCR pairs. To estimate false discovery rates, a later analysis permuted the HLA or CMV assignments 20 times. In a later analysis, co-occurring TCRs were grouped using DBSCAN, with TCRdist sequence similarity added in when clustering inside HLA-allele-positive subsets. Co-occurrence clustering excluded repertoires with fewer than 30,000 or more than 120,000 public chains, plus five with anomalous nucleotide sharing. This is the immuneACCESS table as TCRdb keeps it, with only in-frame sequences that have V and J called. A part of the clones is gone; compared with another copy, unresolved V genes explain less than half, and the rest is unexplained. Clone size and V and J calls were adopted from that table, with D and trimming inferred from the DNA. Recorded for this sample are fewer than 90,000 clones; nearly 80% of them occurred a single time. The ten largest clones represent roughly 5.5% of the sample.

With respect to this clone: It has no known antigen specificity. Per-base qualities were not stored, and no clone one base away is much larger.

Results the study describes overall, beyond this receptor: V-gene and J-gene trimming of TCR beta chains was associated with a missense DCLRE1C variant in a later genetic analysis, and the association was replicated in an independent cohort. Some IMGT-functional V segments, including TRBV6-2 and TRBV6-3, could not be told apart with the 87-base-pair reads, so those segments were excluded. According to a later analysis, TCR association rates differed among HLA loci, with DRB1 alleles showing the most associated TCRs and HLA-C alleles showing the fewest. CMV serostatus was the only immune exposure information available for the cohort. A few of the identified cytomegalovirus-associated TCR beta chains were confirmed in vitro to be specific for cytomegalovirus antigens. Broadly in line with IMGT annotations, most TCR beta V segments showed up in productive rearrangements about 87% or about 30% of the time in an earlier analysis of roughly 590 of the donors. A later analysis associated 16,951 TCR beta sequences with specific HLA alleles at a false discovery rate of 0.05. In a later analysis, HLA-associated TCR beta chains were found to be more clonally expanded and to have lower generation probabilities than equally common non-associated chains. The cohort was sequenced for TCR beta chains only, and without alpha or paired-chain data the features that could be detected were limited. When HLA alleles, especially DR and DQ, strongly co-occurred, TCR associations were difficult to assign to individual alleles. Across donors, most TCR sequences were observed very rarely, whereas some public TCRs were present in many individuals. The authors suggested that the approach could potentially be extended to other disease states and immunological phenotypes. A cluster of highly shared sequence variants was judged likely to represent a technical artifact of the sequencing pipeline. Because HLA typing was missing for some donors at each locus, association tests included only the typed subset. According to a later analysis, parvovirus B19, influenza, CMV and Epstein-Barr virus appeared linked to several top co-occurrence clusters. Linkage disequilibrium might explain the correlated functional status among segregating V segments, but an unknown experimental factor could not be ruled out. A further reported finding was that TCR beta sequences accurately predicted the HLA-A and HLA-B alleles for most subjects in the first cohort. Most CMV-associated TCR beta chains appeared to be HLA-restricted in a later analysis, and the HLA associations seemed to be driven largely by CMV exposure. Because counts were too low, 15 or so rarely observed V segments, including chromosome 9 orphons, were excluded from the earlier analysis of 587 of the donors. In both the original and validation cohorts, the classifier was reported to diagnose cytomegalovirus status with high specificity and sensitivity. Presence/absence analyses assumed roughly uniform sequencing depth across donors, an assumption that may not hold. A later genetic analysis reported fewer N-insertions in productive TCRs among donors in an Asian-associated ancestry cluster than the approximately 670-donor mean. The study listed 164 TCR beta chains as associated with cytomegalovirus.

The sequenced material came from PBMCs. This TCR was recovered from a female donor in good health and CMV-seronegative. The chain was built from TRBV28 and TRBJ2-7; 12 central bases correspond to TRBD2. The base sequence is TGTGCCAGCAGGACTAGCGGGAGCCGTTACGAGCAGTACTTC. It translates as CASRTSGSRYEQYF.